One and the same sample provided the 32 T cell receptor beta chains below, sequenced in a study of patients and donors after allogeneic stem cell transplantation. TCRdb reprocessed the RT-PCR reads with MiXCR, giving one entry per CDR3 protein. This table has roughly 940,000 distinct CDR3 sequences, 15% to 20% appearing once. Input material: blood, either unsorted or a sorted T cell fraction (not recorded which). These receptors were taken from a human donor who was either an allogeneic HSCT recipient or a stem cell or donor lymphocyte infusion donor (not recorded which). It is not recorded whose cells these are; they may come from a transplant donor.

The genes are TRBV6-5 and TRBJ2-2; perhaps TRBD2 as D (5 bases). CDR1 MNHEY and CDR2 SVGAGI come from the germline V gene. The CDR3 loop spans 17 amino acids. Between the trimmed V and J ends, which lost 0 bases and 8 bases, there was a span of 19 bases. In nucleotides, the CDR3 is TGTGCCAGCAGTTACTCGGTCCGGCTAGCCTATCTGGGGGAGCTGTTTTTT. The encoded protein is CASSYSVRLAYLGELFF.

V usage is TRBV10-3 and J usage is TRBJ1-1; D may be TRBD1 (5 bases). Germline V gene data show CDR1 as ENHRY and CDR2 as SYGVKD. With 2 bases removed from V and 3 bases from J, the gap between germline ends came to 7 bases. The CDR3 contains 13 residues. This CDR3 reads CAISEVRDTEAFF. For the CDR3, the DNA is TGTGCCATCAGTGAGGTCAGGGACACTGAAGCTTTCTTT.

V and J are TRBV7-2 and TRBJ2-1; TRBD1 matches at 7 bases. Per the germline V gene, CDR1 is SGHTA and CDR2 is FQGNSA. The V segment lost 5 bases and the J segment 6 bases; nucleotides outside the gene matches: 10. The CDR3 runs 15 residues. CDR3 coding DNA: TGTGCCAGCAGCGTCACAGGGGAATACGGCAATGAGCAGTTCTTC. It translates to CASSVTGEYGNEQFF.

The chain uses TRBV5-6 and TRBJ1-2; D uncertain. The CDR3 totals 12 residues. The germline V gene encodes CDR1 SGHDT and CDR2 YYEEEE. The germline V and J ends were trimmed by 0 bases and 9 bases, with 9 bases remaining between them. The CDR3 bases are TGTGCCAGCAGCTTGGAACGAGAGAGCTACACCTTC. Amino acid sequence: CASSLERESYTF. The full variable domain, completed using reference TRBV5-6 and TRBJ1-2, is DAGVTQSPTHLIKTRGQQVTLRCSPKSGHDTVSWYQQALGQGPQFIFQYYEEEERQRGNFPDRFSGHQFPNYSSELNVNALLLGDSALYLCASSLERESYTFGSGTRLTVV.

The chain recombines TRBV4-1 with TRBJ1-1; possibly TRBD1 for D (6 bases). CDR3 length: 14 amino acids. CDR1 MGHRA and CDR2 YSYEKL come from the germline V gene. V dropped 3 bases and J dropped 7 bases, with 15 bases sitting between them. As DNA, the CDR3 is TGCGCCAGCAGCCACAGGGGCCGGCCGGATGAAGCTTTCTTT. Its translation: CASSHRGRPDEAFF.

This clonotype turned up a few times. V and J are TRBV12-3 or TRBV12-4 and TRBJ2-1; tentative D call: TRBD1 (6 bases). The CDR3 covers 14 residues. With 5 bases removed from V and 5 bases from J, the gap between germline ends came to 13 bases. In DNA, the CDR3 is TGTGCCAGCAGTCCCCCGGGACACCACAATGAGCAGTTCTTC. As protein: CASSPPGHHNEQFF.

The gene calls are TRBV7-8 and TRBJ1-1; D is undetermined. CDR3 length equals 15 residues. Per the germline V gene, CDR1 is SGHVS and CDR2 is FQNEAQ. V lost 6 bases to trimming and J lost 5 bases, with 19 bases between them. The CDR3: CASRPRQSRGTEAFF. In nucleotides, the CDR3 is TGTGCCAGCAGGCCCCGGCAGTCACGAGGGACTGAAGCTTTCTTT.

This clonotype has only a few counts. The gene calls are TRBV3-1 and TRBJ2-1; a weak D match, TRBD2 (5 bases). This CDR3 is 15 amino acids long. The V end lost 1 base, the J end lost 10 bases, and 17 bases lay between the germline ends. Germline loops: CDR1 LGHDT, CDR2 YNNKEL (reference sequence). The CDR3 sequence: CASSQGTGLEREQFF. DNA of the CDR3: TGTGCCAGCAGCCAAGGGACCGGACTGGAGAGGGAGCAGTTCTTC.

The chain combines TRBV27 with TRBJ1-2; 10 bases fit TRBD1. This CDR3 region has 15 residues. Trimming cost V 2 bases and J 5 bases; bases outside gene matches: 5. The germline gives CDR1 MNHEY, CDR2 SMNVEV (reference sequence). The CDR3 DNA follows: TGTGCCAGCAGTTTAAAGACAGGGGGCCATTATGGCTACACCTTC. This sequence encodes CASSLKTGGHYGYTF.

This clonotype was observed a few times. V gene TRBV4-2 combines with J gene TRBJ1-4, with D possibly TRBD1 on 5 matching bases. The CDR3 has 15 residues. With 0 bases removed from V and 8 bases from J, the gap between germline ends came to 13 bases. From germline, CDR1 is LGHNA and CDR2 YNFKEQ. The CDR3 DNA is TGTGCCAGCAGCCAAGATGGAGGGGAAGAAGAAAAACTGTTTTTT. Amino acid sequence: CASSQDGGEEEKLFF.

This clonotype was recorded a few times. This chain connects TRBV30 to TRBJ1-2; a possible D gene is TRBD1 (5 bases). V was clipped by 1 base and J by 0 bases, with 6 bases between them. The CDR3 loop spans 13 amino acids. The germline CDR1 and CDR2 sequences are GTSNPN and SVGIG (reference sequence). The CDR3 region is CAWSEQANYGYTF. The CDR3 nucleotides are TGTGCCTGGAGTGAACAGGCTAACTATGGCTACACCTTC.

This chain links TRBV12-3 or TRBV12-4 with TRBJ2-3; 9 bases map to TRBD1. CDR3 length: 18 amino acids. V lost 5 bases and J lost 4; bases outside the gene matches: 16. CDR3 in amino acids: CASSPTKPGQGGSDTQYF. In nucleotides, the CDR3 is TGTGCCAGCAGTCCGACAAAACCGGGACAGGGAGGTTCAGATACGCAGTATTTT.

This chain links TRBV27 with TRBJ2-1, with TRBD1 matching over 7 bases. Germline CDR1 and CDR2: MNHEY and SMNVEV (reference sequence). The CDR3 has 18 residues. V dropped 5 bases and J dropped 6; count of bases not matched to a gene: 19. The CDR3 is CASSLRQSTNQGVNEQFF. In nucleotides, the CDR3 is TGTGCCAGCAGTCTAAGACAGAGCACCAACCAGGGGGTCAATGAGCAGTTCTTC.

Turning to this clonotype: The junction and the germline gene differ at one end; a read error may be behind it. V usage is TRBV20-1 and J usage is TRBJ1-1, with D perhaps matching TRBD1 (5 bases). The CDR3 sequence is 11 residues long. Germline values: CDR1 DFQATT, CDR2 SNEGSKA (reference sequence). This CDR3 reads CSARDPQGPLF. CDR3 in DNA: TGCAGTGCTAGAGATCCCCAGGGCCCTCTCTTT.

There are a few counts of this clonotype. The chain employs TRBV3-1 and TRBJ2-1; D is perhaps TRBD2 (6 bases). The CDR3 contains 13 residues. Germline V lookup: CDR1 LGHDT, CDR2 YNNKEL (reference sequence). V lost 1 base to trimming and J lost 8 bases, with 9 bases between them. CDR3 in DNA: TGTGCCAGCAGCCAAGCGGCGGGGCATGAGCAGTTCTTC. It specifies CASSQAAGHEQFF.

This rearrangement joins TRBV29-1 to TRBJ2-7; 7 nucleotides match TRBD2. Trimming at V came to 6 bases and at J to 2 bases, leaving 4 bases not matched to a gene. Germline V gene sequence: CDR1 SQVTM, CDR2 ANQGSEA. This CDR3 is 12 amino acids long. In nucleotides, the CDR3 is TGCAGCGTGGGGACTACCGCCTACGAGCAGTACTTC. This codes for CSVGTTAYEQYF.

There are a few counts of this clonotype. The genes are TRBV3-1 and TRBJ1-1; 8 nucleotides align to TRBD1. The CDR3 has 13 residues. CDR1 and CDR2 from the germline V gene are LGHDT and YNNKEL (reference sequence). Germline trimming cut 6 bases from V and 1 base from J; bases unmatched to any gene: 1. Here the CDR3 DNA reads TGTGCCAGCAGGGGACAGGCGAACACTGAAGCTTTCTTT. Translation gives CASRGQANTEAFF.

CDR3 protein: CASSSGTGDFRVLFF. The CDR3 nucleotides are TGCGCCAGCAGCTCCGGGACAGGAGACTTCAGAGTACTGTTTTTT. The rearrangement uses TRBV5-1 and TRBJ1-4, with 8 bases lining up with TRBD1. Per germline, CDR1 SGHRS and CDR2 YFSETQ. CDR3 length equals 15 residues. V trimming: 3 bases; J trimming: 13 bases; junction bases outside the gene matches: 14.

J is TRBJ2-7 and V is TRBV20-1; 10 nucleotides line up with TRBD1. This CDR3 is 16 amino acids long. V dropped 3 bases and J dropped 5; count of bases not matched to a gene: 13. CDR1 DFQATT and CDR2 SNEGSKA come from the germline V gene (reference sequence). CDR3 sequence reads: CSARPYDGTGVHEQYF. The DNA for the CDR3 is TGCAGTGCTAGGCCCTATGATGGGACAGGGGTACACGAGCAGTACTTC.

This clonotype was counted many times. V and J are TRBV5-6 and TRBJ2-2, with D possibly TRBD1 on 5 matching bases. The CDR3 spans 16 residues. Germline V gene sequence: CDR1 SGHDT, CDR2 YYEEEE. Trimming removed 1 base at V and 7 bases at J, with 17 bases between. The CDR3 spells CASSLTARVGVGELFF. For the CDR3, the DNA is TGTGCCAGCAGCTTGACGGCCAGGGTCGGTGTCGGGGAGCTGTTTTTT.

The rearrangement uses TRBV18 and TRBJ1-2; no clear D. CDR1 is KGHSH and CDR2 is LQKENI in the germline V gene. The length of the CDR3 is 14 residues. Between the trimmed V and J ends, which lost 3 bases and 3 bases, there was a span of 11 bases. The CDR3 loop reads CASSPGPGYYGYTF. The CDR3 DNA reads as TGTGCCAGCTCACCTGGACCAGGATACTATGGCTACACCTTC.

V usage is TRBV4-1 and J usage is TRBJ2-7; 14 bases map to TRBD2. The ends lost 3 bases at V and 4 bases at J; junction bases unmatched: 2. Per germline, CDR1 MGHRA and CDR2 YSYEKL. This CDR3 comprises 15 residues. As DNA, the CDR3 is TGCGCCAGCAGCCACGGGACTAGCGGGAGTTACGAGCAGTACTTC. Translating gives CASSHGTSGSYEQYF.

The CDR3 nucleotides read TGCAGCGTTGAAGAGGGTACAGGTACGGGGACCCAGTACTTC. Its translation: CSVEEGTGTGTQYF. This rearrangement joins TRBV29-1 to TRBJ2-5; possibly TRBD1 for D (5 bases). The CDR3 length is 14 residues. Germline V gene data show CDR1 as SQVTM and CDR2 as ANQGSEA. Trimming shortened V by 0 bases and J by 7 bases, and 15 bases separated the two germline ends.

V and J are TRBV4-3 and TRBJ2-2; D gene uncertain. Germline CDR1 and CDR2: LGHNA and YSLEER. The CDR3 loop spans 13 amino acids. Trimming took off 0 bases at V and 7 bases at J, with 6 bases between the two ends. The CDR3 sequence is CASSQDPGGELFF. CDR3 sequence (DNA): TGCGCCAGCAGCCAAGATCCCGGCGGGGAGCTGTTTTTT.

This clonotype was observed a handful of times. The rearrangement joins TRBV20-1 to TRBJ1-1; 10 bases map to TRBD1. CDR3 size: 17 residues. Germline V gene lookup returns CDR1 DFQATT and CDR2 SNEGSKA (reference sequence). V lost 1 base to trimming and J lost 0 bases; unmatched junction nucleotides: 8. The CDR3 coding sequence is TGCAGTGCTAGAGTCCTATCCGGGACAGGGGTGAACACTGAAGCTTTCTTT. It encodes CSARVLSGTGVNTEAFF.

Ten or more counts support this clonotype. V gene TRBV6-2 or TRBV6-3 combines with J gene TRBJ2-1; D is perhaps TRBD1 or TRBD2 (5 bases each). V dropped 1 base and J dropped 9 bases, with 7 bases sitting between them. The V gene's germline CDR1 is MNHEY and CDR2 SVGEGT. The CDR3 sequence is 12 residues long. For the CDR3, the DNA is TGTGCCAGCAGTTACTGGGACGGTGAGCAGTTCTTC. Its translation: CASSYWDGEQFF.

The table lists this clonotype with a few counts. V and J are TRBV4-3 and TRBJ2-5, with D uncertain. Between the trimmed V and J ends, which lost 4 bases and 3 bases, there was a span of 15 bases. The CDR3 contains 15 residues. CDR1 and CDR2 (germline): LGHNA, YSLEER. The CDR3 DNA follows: TGCGCCAGCAGCCGACACACGGACCCAAAAGAGACCCAGTACTTC. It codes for CASSRHTDPKETQYF.

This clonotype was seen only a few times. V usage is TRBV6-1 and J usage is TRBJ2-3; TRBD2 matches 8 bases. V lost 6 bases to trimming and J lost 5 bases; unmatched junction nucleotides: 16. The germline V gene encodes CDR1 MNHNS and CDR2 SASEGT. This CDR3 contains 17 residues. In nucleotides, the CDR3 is TGTGCCAGCAGCCTACCCAGCGGGAGCCCAGACAAAGATACGCAGTATTTT. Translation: CASSLPSGSPDKDTQYF.

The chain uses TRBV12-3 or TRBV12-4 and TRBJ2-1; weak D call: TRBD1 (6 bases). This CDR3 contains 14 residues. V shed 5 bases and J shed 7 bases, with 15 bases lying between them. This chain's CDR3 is CASSTGTNANEQFF. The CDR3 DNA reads TGTGCCAGCAGTACCGGGACAAATGCAAATGAGCAGTTCTTC.

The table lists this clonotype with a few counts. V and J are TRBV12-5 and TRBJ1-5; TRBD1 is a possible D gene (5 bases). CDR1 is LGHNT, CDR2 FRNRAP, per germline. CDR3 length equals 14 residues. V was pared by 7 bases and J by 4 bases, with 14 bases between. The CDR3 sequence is CASAMYPGNQPQHF. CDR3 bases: TGTGCTAGTGCCATGTATCCAGGGAATCAGCCCCAGCATTTT.

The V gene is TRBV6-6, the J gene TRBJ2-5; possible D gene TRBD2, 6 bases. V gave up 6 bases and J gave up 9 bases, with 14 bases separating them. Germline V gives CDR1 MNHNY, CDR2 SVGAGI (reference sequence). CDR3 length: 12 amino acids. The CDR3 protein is CASSPGGPAQYF. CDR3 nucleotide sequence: TGTGCCAGCAGCCCCGGGGGACCGGCCCAGTACTTC.

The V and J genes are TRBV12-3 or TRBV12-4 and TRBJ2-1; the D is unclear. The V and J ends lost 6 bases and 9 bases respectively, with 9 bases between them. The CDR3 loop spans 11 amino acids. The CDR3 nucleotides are TGTGCCAGCAGCCCGGCGGCTGAGCAGTTCTTC. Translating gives CASSPAAEQFF.